This T cell receptor beta chain was sequenced in a study of cytomegalovirus exposure and HLA in healthy donors. Study outcomes and limitations: TCR clusters originating in the first cohort tended to co-occur in the roughly 120 validation repertoires, according to a later analysis. Both high specificity and high sensitivity reportedly marked the classifier's diagnosis of cytomegalovirus status. The authors listed around 150 TCR beta chains as cytomegalovirus-associated.

The protocol was immunoSEQ multiplex PCR, while the TCRdb copy is restricted to in-frame clones and leaves out a portion. The table has approximately 300,000 clones, roughly 87% seen once; the top ten hold over 1%. Regarding this clone: What it recognizes is unknown.

The TCR comes from a woman aged 30 to 39 in good health and CMV-seropositive. Sequencing was done on a sample of PBMCs.

The CDR3 sequence: CSVVRGGNEQFF. The CDR3 bases are TGCAGCGTTGTGCGAGGGGGCAACGAGCAGTTCTTC. The V call is TRBV29-1, the J call TRBJ2-1; 7 positions match TRBD1. Germline V gene sequence: CDR1 SQVTM, CDR2 ANQGSEA. J was trimmed by 10 bases and V by 4 bases; bases with no gene match: 7. This CDR3 is 12 amino acids long.